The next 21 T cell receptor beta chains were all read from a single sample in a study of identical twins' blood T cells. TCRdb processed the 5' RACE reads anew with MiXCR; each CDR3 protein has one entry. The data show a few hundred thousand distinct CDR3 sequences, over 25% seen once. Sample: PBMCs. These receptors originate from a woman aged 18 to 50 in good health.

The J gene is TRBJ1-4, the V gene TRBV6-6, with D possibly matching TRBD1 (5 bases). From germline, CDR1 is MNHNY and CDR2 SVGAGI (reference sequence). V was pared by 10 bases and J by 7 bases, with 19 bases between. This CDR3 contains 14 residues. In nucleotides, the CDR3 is TGTGCCAACTCCGACCCCTGGGACGGTGAAAAACTGTTTTTT. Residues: CANSDPWDGEKLFF.

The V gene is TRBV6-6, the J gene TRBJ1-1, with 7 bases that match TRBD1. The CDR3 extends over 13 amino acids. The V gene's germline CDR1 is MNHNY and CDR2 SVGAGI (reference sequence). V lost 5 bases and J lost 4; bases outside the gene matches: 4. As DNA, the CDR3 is TGTGCCAGCAGTACAGGGGTGACCACTGAAGCTTTCTTT. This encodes CASSTGVTTEAFF.

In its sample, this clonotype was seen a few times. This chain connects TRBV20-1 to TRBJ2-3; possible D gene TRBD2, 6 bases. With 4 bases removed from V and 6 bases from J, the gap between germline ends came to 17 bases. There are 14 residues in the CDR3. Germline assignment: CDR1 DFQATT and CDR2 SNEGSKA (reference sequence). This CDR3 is CSATPSALGDTQYF. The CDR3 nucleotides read TGCAGTGCTACCCCTAGCGCCCTTGGGGATACGCAGTATTTT.

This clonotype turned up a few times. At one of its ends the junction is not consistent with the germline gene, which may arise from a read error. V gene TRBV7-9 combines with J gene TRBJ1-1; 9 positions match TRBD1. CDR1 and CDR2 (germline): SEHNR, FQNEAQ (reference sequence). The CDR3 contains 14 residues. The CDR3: CAGSSQGASTEAFF. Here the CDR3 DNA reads TGTGCCGGCAGCTCACAGGGGGCTAGCACTGAAGCTTTCTTT.

CDR3 protein: CASSLFLRRIREVEQFF. DNA of the CDR3: TGTGCCAGCAGCTTATTTCTGCGCAGAATTCGGGAAGTGGAGCAGTTCTTC. The V and J genes are TRBV11-2 and TRBJ2-1; the D gene is possibly TRBD2 (5 bases). This CDR3 has 17 residues. CDR1 is SGHAT and CDR2 is FQNNGV in the germline V gene. The V and J ends lost 2 bases and 10 bases respectively, with 24 bases between them.

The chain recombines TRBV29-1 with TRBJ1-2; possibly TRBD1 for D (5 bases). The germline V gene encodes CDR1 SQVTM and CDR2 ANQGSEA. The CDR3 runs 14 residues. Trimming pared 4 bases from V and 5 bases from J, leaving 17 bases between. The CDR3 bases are TGCAGCGTTGGTGTTATCGGGGCCGGGTATGGCTACACCTTC. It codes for CSVGVIGAGYGYTF.

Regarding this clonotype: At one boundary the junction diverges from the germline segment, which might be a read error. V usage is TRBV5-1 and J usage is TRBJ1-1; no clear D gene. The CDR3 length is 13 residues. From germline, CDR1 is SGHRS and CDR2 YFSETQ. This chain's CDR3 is CAGSFVGDTEAFF. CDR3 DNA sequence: TGCGCCGGCAGCTTCGTGGGAGACACTGAAGCTTTCTTT.

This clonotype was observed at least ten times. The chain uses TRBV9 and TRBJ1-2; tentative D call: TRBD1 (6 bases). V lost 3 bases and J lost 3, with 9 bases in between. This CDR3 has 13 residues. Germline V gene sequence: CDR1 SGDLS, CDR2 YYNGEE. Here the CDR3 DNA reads TGTGCCAGCAGCGAACAGGGTGACTATGGCTACACCTTC. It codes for CASSEQGDYGYTF.

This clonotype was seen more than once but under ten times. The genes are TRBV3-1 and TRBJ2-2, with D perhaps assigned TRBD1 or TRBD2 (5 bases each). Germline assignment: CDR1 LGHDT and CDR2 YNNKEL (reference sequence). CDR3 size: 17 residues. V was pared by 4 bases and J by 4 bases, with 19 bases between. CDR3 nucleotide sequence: TGTGCCAGCAGCCCCTCCGGGACGGTTTTTTTCACCGGGGAGCTGTTTTTT. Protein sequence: CASSPSGTVFFTGELFF.

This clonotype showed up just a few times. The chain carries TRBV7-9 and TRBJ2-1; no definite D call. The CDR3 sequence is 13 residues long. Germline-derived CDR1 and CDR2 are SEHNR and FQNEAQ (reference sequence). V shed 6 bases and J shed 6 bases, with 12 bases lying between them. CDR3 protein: CASRPWSANEQFF. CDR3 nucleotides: TGTGCCAGCAGACCCTGGTCCGCCAATGAGCAGTTCTTC.

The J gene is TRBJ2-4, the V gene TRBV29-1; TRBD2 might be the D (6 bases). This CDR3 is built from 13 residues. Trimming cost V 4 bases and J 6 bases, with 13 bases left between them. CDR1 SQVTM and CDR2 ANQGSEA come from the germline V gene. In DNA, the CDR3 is TGCAGCGTTGCGGAGGGTGGTACAAACATTCAGTACTTC. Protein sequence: CSVAEGGTNIQYF.

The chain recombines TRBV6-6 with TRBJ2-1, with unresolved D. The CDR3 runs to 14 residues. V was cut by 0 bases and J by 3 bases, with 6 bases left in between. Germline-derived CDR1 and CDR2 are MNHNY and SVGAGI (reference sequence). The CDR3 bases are TGTGCCAGCAGTTACTCGGCTGACTACAATGAGCAGTTCTTC. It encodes CASSYSADYNEQFF.

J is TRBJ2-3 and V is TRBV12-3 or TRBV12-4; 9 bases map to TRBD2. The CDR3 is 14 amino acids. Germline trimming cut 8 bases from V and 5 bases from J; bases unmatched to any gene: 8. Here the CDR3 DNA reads TGTGCCAGCCTTGAGCGGGGGGTGGAAGATACGCAGTATTTT. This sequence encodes CASLERGVEDTQYF.

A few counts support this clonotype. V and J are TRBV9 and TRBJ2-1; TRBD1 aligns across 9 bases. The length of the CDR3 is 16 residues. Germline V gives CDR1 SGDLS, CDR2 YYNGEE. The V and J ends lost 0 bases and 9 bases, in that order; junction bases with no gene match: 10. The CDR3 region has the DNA TGTGCCAGCAGCGTAGGTAGTGGGACAGGGCTGATTGAGCAGTTCTTC. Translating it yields CASSVGSGTGLIEQFF.

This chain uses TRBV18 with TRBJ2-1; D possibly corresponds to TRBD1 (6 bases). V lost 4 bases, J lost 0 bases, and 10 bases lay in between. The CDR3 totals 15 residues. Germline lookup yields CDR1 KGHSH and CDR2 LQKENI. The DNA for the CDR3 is TGTGCCAGCTCACTAGAACAGGGCTCCTACAATGAGCAGTTCTTC. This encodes CASSLEQGSYNEQFF.

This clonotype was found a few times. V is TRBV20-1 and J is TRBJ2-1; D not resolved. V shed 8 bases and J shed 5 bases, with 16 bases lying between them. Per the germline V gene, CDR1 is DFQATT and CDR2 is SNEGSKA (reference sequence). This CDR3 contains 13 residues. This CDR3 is CSSSVDVNNEQFF. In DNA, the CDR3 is TGCAGTAGCTCCGTGGACGTAAACAATGAGCAGTTCTTC.

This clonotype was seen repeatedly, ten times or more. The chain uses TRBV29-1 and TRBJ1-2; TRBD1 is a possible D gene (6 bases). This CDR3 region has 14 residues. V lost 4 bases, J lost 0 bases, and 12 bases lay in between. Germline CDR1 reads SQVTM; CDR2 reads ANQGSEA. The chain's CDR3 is CSVVEQGANYGYTF. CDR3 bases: TGCAGCGTTGTGGAACAGGGAGCTAACTATGGCTACACCTTC. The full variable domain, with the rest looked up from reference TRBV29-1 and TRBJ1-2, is SAVISQKPSRDICQRGTSLTIQCQVDSQVTMMFWYRQQPGQSLTLIATANQGSEATYESGFVIDKFPISRPNLTFSTLTVSNMSPEDSSIYLCSVVEQGANYGYTFGSGTRLTVV.

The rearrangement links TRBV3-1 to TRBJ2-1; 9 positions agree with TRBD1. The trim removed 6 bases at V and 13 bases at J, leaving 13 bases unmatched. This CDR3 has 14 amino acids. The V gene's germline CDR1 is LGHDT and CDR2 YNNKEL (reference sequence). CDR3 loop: CASRGTGRTGTQFF. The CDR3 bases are TGTGCCAGCAGAGGGACAGGGAGAACAGGGACCCAGTTCTTC.

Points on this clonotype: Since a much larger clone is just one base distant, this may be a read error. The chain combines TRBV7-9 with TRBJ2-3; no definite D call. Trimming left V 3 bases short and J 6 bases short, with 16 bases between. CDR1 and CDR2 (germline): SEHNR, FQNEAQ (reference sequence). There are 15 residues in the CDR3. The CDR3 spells CASSLSSWVRDTQYF. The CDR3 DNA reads TGTGCCAGCAGCTTGAGTAGCTGGGTGCGGGATACGCAGTATTTT. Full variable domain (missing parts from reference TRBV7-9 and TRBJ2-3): DTGVSQNPRHKITKRGQNVTFRCDPISEHNRLYWYRQTLGQGPEFLTYFQNEAQLEKSRLLSDRFSAERPKGSFSTLEIQRTEQGDSAMYLCASSLSSWVRDTQYFGPGTRLTVL.

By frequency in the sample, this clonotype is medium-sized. The CDR3 reads CASTPNRGELFF. As DNA, the CDR3 is TGTGCCAGTACTCCCAACCGAGGGGAGCTGTTTTTT. The gene calls are TRBV6-2 or TRBV6-3 and TRBJ2-2; no definite D call. The germline V gene has CDR1 MNHEY and CDR2 SVGEGT. V was trimmed by 9 bases and J by 8 bases, leaving 13 bases between them. The CDR3 sequence is 12 residues long.

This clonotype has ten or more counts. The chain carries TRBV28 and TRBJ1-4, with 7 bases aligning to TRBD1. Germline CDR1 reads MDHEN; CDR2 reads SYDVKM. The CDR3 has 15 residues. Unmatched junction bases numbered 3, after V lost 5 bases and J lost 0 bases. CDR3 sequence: CASSRTGATNEKLFF. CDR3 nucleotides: TGTGCCAGCAGTCGAACAGGGGCAACTAATGAAAAACTGTTTTTT.